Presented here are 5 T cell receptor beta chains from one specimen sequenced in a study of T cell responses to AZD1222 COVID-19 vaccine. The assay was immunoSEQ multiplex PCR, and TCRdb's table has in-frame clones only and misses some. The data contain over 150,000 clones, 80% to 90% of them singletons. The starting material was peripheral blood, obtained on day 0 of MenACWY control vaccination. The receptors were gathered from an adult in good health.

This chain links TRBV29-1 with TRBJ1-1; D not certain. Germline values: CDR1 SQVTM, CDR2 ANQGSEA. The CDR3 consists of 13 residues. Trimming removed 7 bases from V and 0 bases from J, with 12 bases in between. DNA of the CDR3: TGCAGCGCCCGCAGAGACCTGAACACTGAAGCTTTCTTT. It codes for CSARRDLNTEAFF.

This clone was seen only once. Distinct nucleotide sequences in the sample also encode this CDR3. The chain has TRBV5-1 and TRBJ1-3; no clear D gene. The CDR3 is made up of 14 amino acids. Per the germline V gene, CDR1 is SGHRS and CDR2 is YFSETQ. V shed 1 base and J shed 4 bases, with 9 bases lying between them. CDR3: CASSLTGVGNTIYF. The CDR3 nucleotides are TGCGCCAGCAGCTTGACTGGCGTAGGAAACACCATATATTTT.

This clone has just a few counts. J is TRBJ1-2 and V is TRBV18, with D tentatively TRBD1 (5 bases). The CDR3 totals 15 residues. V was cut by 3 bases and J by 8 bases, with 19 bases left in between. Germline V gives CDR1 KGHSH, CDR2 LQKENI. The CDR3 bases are TGTGCCAGCTCACCCCCCAGGGCGACTTTTTGGGGCTACACCTTC. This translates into CASSPPRATFWGYTF.

The CDR3 sequence: CASSLLAGGDEQFF. The CDR3 DNA sequence: TGTGCCAGCAGCTTACTAGCGGGAGGCGATGAGCAGTTCTTC. The genes are TRBV6-6 and TRBJ2-1, with 12 bases matching TRBD2. The junction had 5 bases not matched to a gene; V was cut back by 6 bases and J by 8 bases. The germline CDR1 and CDR2 sequences are MNHNY and SVGAGI (reference sequence). This CDR3 is built from 14 residues.

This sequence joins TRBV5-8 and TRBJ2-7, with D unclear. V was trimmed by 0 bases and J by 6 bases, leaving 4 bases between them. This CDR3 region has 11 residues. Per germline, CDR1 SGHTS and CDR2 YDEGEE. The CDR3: CASSLVAEQYV. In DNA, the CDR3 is TGTGCCAGCAGCTTGGTTGCCGAGCAGTACGTC.